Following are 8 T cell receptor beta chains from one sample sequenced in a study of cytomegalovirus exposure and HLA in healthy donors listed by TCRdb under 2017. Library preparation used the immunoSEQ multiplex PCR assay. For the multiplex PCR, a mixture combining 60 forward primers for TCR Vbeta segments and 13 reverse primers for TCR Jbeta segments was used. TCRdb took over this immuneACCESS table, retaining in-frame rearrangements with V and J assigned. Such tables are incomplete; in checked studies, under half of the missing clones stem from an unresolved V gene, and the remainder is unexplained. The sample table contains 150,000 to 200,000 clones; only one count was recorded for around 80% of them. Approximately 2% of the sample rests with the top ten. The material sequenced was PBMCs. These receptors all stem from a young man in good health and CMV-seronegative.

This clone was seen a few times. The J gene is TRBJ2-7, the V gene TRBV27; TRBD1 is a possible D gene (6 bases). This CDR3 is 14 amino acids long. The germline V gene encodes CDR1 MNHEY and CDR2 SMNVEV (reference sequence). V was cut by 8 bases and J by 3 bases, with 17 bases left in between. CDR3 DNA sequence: TGTGCCAGCCGACTCCGTGAAGGGGGCTACGAGCAGTACTTC. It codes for CASRLREGGYEQYF.

The CDR3 loop is CASSSGDRGKTEAFF. The CDR3 DNA reads as TGTGCCAGCAGCTCCGGTGACAGGGGAAAAACTGAAGCTTTCTTT. The chain links TRBV5-4 to TRBJ1-1; TRBD1 matches 8 bases. The germline V gene encodes CDR1 SGHNT and CDR2 YYREEE (reference sequence). This CDR3 has 15 residues. J lost 5 bases, V lost 3 bases, and 9 bases had no gene match.

CDR3 DNA: TGTGCCAGCAGCACCGAGATCACAGATACGCAGTATTTT. Translation gives CASSTEITDTQYF. J is TRBJ2-3 and V is TRBV5-4; D unresolved. This CDR3 has 13 residues. Trimming removed 4 bases from V and 2 bases from J, with 8 bases in between. The germline gives CDR1 SGHNT, CDR2 YYREEE (reference sequence). The full variable domain, in which reference TRBV5-4 and TRBJ2-3 provide the parts outside the CDR3, is ETGVTQSPTHLIKTRGQQVTLRCSSQSGHNTVSWYQQALGQGPQFIFQYYREEENGRGNFPPRFSGLQFPNYSSELNVNALELDDSALYLCASSTEITDTQYFGPGTRLTVL.

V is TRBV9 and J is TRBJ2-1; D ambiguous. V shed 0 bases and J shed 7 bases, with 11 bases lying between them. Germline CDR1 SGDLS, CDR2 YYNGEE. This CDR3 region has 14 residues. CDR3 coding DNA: TGTGCCAGCAGCGTAGATTGGAGAGAAAATGAGCAGTTCTTC. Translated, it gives CASSVDWRENEQFF.

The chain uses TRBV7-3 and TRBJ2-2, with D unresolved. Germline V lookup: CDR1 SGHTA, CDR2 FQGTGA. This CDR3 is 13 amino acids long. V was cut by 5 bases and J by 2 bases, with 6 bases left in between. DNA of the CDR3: TGTGCCAGCAGCGCGAGCAACACCGGGGAGCTGTTTTTT. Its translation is CASSASNTGELFF. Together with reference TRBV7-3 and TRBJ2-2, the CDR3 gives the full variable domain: GAGVSQTPSNKVTEKGKYVELRCDPISGHTALYWYRQSLGQGPEFLIYFQGTGAADDSGLPNDRFFAVRPEGSVSTLKIQRTERGDSAVYLCASSASNTGELFFGEGSRLTVL.

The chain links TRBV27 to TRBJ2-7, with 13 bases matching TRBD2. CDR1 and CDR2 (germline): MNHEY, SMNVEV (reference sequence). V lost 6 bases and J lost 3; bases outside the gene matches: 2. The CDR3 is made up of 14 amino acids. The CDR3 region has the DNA TGTGCCAGCAGCAGACTAGCGGGAGGCTACGAGCAGTACTTC. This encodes CASSRLAGGYEQYF.

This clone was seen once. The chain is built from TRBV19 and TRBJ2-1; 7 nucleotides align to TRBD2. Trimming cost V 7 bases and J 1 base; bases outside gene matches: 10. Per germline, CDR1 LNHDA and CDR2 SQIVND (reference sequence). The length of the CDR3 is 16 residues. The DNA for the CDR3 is TGTGCCAGTACCCGAGGGAGGGAAGTATCCTACAATGAGCAGTTCTTC. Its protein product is CASTRGREVSYNEQFF. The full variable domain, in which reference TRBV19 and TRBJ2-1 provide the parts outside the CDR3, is DGGITQSPKYLFRKEGQNVTLSCEQNLNHDAMYWYRQDPGQGLRLIYYSQIVNDFQKGDIAEGYSVSREKKESFPLTVTSAQKNPTAFYLCASTRGREVSYNEQFFGPGTRLTVL.

CDR3 nucleotides: TGCGCCAGCAGCTTTCAGGGGTTCTCCTATAATTCACCCCTCCACTTT. Residues: CASSFQGFSYNSPLHF. The chain joins TRBV5-1 to TRBJ1-6, with D tentatively TRBD1 (6 bases). Germline-derived CDR1 and CDR2 are SGHRS and YFSETQ. CDR3 length equals 16 residues. The V end lost 2 bases, the J end lost 0 bases, and 9 bases lay between the germline ends.